This T cell receptor beta chain was obtained from a study of regulatory T cells in long-lasting Graves disease. At the level of the study: Patients newly diagnosed with Graves' had been on antithyroid drugs for under 3 months.

From germline, CDR1 is SGDLS and CDR2 YYNGEE. Deletions cut 0 bases from V and 1 base from J, with 8 bases between. This CDR3 contains 15 residues. This clonotype showed up just a few times. To make TCR beta libraries, researchers used iRepertoire HTBI primers and Arm-PCR of CDR3 regions. TCRdb re-called the multiplex PCR reads through MiXCR, storing one row per CDR3 protein. Among about 420,000 distinct CDR3 sequences listed, approximately 16% were seen once. Time point: newly diagnosed GD, antithyroid drugs for less than 3 months. Making the TCR library involved RNA that had been extracted from PBMCs. The same sample was also used in a study of T cells in Graves' hyperthyroidism and ophthalmopathy.

The gene calls are TRBV9 and TRBJ1-3; D unresolved. Specimen: peripheral blood mononuclear cells (PBMCs), collected at new diagnosis, from a patient treated with antithyroid drugs. The sequence was obtained from a woman under 30 with Graves disease. CDR3 nucleotide sequence: TGTGCCAGCAGCGTAGGGGTGGATTCTGGAAACACCATATATTTT. This sequence encodes CASSVGVDSGNTIYF. Full variable domain (remainder filled in from reference TRBV9 and TRBJ1-3): DSGVTQTPKHLITATGQRVTLRCSPRSGDLSVYWYQQSLDQGLQFLIQYYNGEERAKGNILERFSAQQFPDLHSELNLSSLELGDSALYFCASSVGVDSGNTIYFGEGSWLTVV.